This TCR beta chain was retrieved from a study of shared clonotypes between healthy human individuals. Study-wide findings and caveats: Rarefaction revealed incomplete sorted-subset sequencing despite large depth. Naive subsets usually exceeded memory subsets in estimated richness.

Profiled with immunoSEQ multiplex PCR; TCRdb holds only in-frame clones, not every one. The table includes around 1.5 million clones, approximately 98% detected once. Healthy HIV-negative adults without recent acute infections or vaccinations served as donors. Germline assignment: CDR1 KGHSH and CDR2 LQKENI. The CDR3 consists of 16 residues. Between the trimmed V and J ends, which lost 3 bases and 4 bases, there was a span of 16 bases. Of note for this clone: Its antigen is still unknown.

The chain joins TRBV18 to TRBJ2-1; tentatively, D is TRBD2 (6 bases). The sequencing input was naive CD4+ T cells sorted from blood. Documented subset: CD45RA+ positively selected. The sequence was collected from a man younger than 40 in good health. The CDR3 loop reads CASSPTVGSGYNEQFF. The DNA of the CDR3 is TGTGCCAGCTCACCTACCGTAGGTAGCGGATACAATGAGCAGTTCTTC.